The clone carrying this T cell receptor beta chain has only a few counts. Its antigen is undetermined. TCRdb analysed the 5' RACE reads with MiXCR anew, one entry per CDR3 protein. The data show around 490,000 distinct CDR3 sequences, nearly 15% seen once. This sample stems from a study of identical twins. General study points: Out-of-frame alpha sequences common to twins were enriched for low generation probability. Out-of-frame TCR alpha sharing observed in monozygotic twins exceeded model estimates. The degree of excess twin sharing was weaker in beta out-of-frame sequences.

This CDR3 has 21 residues. V gave up 1 base and J gave up 1 base; unmatched junction bases: 16. CDR1 is MNHEY and CDR2 is SVGEGT in the germline V gene. A further study also used this sample, focusing on yellow fever vaccine responses in identical twins.

This chain connects TRBV6-2 or TRBV6-3 to TRBJ2-2; 9 bases line up with TRBD1. The receptor was derived from a woman aged 18-35 years in good health. The material sequenced was CD4+ T cells sorted from blood. This CDR3 is CASSYYVLGGQGMGNTGELFF. The CDR3 DNA is TGTGCCAGCAGTTACTATGTCCTAGGGGGACAGGGAATGGGGAACACCGGGGAGCTGTTTTTT.